These T cell receptor beta chains were read from a single sample in a study of T-cell reconstitution after alpha-beta-depleted transplantation in children. One entry per CDR3 protein results from TCRdb running MiXCR on the PCR reads. The sample shows about 610,000 distinct CDR3 sequences, 10% to 13% of them seen only once. The specimen comprised PBMCs from the stem cell graft donor, sampled from the stem cell graft. The receptors were gathered from a human donor who donated a stem cell graft to a child with acute myeloid leukemia. The CDR3 runs from the conserved cysteine through the conserved F or W. D genes are given only for firm matches. Rows give clone size only sometimes, using once, few, many, or a class for an expanded clone.

>.|TRBJ1-4|TRBV6-1|few
CASSDLSTNEKLFF
TGTGCCAGCAGCGACCTTTCCACTAATGAAAAACTGTTTTTT
>.|TRBJ2-7|TRBV18|many
CASSPGTGTYEQYF
TGTGCCAGCAGCCCGGGAACAGGGACCTACGAGCAGTACTTC
>TRBD2|TRBJ2-7|TRBV7-9|many
CASSLSGLVRYEQYF
TGTGCCAGCAGTCTTTCGGGACTAGTCCGTTACGAGCAGTACTTC
>.|TRBJ2-5|TRBV28|few
CATYREGLGETQYF
TGTGCCACTTACAGGGAAGGGTTGGGGGAGACCCAGTACTTC
>.|TRBJ2-7|TRBV6-1|.
CASRGTTSAYEQYF
TGTGCCAGCAGGGGGACCACTTCTGCCTACGAGCAGTACTTC
>.|TRBJ1-5|TRBV7-8|few
CASSLVSGTGNQPQHF
TGTGCCAGCAGCTTAGTATCAGGAACGGGGAATCAGCCCCAGCATTTT
>TRBD2|TRBJ2-2|TRBV30|few
CAWLGLGTGELFF
TGTGCCTGGCTTGGACTAGGCACCGGGGAGCTGTTTTTT
>TRBD2|TRBJ2-7|TRBV10-3|many
CATSSGESFYEQYF
TGTGCCACCTCAAGCGGGGAATCCTTCTACGAGCAGTACTTC
>.|TRBJ2-3|TRBV12-3/TRBV12-4|few
CASATLINTDTQYF
TGTGCCAGCGCCACTCTTATTAACACAGATACGCAGTATTTT
>TRBD1|TRBJ2-5|TRBV5-1|.
CASSGPGDRGKTQYF
TGCGCCAGCAGCGGCCCTGGGGACAGGGGCAAGACCCAGTACTTC
>.|TRBJ2-5|TRBV21-1|few
CASRPDRGSGRETQYF
TGTGCCAGCAGGCCTGATAGAGGGTCGGGAAGGGAGACCCAGTACTTC
>.|TRBJ1-1|TRBV29-1|.
CSVQVSAVAFF
TGCAGCGTACAGGTCTCTGCTGTGGCTTTCTTT
>.|TRBJ1-6|TRBV7-9|few
CASSSQLGGSYNSPLHF
TGTGCCAGCAGCTCCCAGTTAGGGGGCTCCTATAATTCACCCCTCCACTTT
>TRBD1|TRBJ2-7|TRBV6-4|few
CASSRTGIGEQYF
TGTGCCAGCAGTCGGACAGGGATTGGCGAGCAGTACTTC
>.|TRBJ1-2|TRBV27|few
CASSRDRYGYTF
TGTGCCAGCAGTCGAGACCGCTATGGCTACACCTTC
>TRBD2|TRBJ2-7|TRBV28|.
CASSRGGVSSYEQYF
TGTGCCAGCAGCCGGGGGGGGGTCAGCTCCTACGAGCAGTACTTC
>.|TRBJ2-2|TRBV4-3|.
CASSPIAVVDTGELFF
TGCGCCAGCAGCCCTATAGCGGTTGTTGACACCGGGGAGCTGTTTTTT
>TRBD2|TRBJ2-7|TRBV28|many
CASRVGGTQDYEQYF
TGTGCCAGCAGAGTCGGGGGGACTCAGGACTACGAGCAGTACTTC
>.|TRBJ1-6|TRBV28|few
CASRPFLVQGHNSPLHF
TGTGCCAGCAGACCCTTCCTTGTGCAGGGGCATAATTCACCCCTCCACTTT
>.|TRBJ1-6|TRBV9|.
CASSEAGGAPLHF
TGTGCCAGCAGCGAGGCGGGGGGGGCACCCCTCCACTTT
>TRBD2|TRBJ2-1|TRBV6-4|.
CASSDRAGGGNEQFF
TGTGCCAGCAGTGACCGGGCGGGAGGGGGAAATGAGCAGTTCTTC
>TRBD2|TRBJ2-5|TRBV4-3|.
CASSQERTSGSPNQETQYF
TGCGCCAGCAGCCAAGAAAGGACTAGCGGGAGTCCCAATCAAGAGACCCAGTACTTC
>.|TRBJ1-1|TRBV20-1|few
CSAIPGFGEAFF
TGCAGTGCTATCCCGGGGTTTGGTGAAGCTTTCTTT
>.|TRBJ1-1|TRBV6-5|many
CASSYLPTEIAEAFF
TGTGCCAGCAGTTATCTACCGACAGAAATCGCTGAAGCTTTCTTT
>.|TRBJ2-5|TRBV6-2/TRBV6-3|.
CASRGFRDWQETQYF
TGTGCCAGCAGGGGATTTCGGGACTGGCAAGAGACCCAGTACTTC
>.|TRBJ1-1|TRBV21-1|.
CASSTQGGGTEAFF
TGTGCCAGCAGCACCCAGGGGGGCGGAACTGAAGCTTTCTTT
>.|TRBJ1-2|TRBV6-2/TRBV6-3|.
CASSAGQLLGYGYTF
TGTGCCAGCAGTGCCGGACAGCTGCTGGGTTATGGCTACACCTTC
>TRBD1|TRBJ2-5|TRBV20-1|few
CSVPTDDRGETQYF
TGCAGTGTTCCCACCGATGACAGGGGGGAGACCCAGTACTTC
>.|TRBJ2-7|TRBV7-2|few
CASSLLPQSEQYF
TGTGCCAGCAGCTTACTCCCACAGTCCGAGCAGTACTTC
>.|TRBJ2-7|TRBV29-1|.
CSVELFPSSYEQYF
TGCAGCGTTGAACTTTTTCCAAGCTCCTACGAGCAGTACTTC
>.|TRBJ1-1|TRBV2|.
CASSEGRRRTEAFF
TGTGCCAGCAGTGAAGGCCGGAGGAGAACTGAAGCTTTCTTT
>TRBD1|TRBJ2-1|TRBV5-1|many
CASRQGAEYNEQFF
TGCGCCAGCAGACAGGGGGCAGAATACAATGAGCAGTTCTTC
>.|TRBJ2-3|TRBV10-3|many
CAISRFEHPRTDTQYF
TGTGCCATCAGTCGTTTTGAGCACCCGCGTACAGATACGCAGTATTTT
>.|TRBJ1-6|TRBV20-1|few
CSARIEALLDSPLHF
TGCAGTGCTCGGATCGAGGCGCTGTTGGATTCACCCCTCCACTTT
>.|TRBJ1-1|TRBV7-9|many
CASSLVGSGEAFF
TGTGCCAGCAGCTTAGTGGGGAGCGGTGAAGCTTTCTTT
>TRBD2|TRBJ2-2|TRBV7-2|many
CASSLRLAGGFGELFF
TGTGCCAGCAGCCTGAGACTAGCGGGAGGGTTCGGGGAGCTGTTTTTT
>.|TRBJ2-7|TRBV6-1|.
CASEKGGQTYEQYF
TGTGCCAGCGAAAAGGGGGGACAAACCTACGAGCAGTACTTC
>TRBD2|TRBJ2-1|TRBV6-5|few
CASTLSGTYSEQFF
TGTGCCAGTACCCTAAGCGGGACCTACAGTGAGCAGTTCTTC
>.|TRBJ1-4|TRBV7-9|few
CASSVNRDLNEKLFF
TGTGCCAGCAGCGTAAACCGGGACCTTAATGAAAAACTGTTTTTT
>.|TRBJ2-3|TRBV4-2|many
CASSPASSASTDTQYF
TGTGCCAGCAGCCCCGCGTCCAGCGCTAGCACAGATACGCAGTATTTT
>TRBD1|TRBJ2-3|TRBV28|.
CASSSRQGVKSDTQYF
TGTGCCAGCAGCTCAAGACAGGGGGTAAAGTCAGATACGCAGTATTTT
>.|TRBJ2-1|TRBV19|.
CASSIGVYEQFF
TGTGCCAGTAGTATCGGTGTCTATGAGCAGTTCTTC
>.|TRBJ2-3|TRBV5-1|.
CASSGGVGLFSTDTQYF
TGCGCCAGCAGCGGGGGCGTCGGGCTCTTCAGCACAGATACGCAGTATTTT
>.|TRBJ2-5|TRBV6-5|.
CASHRGETQYF
TGTGCCAGCCATAGGGGAGAGACCCAGTACTTC
>.|TRBJ1-6|TRBV6-5|.
CASSYLGGLASPLHF
TGTGCCAGCAGTTACCTCGGGGGGCTGGCTTCACCCCTCCACTTT
>TRBD1|TRBJ2-7|TRBV20-1|.
CSATPGTGTQYF
TGCAGTGCTACTCCCGGGACAGGAACGCAGTACTTC
>.|TRBJ1-5|TRBV12-3/TRBV12-4|few
CASSLQFQPQHF
TGTGCCAGCAGCCTACAATTTCAGCCCCAGCATTTT
>.|TRBJ2-1|TRBV7-9|.
CASSLSMGANEQFF
TGTGCCAGCAGCTTAAGTATGGGGGCCAATGAGCAGTTCTTC
>TRBD1|TRBJ1-2|TRBV29-1|many
CSVGTGKTAGYTF
TGCAGCGTCGGGACAGGGAAGACGGCGGGCTACACCTTC
>.|TRBJ2-7|TRBV15|.
CATSVGTGAYEQYF
TGTGCCACCAGCGTGGGGACGGGGGCCTACGAGCAGTACTTC
>TRBD1|TRBJ2-2|TRBV29-1|.
CSVGQGATGELFF
TGCAGCGTAGGACAGGGGGCCACCGGGGAGCTGTTTTTT
>.|TRBJ2-2|TRBV5-1|few
CASSLAMSSTTGELFF
TGCGCCAGCAGCTTGGCCATGTCATCTACCACCGGGGAGCTGTTTTTT
>.|TRBJ2-1|TRBV5-1|many
CASSLGKGGNEQFF
TGCGCCAGCAGCTTGGGTAAAGGGGGCAATGAGCAGTTCTTC